These 12 T cell receptor beta chains share one sample of origin, sequenced in a study of TIL therapy for anti-PD-1-resistant metastatic lung cancer (dated by TCRdb to 2020 to 2023). This specimen's time point label, per the study, means: pre-treatment sample, taken before nivolumab and TIL therapy. TCR beta CDR3 regions were amplified from genomic DNA by bias-controlled multiplex PCR with the immunoSEQ v3 hsTCRB kit. TCRdb mirrors the immuneACCESS table, restricted to in-frame sequences. Some clones are absent from its copies; in checked studies, under half trace to an unresolved V gene, and the reason for the others is unknown. Within this sample are around 30,000 clones, with around three quarters of them counted one time only. Clones ranked in the top ten supply around 2.9% of the sample. Here the sequenced sample was blood, taken at baseline. These receptors were taken from a woman aged 30 to 85 with non-small cell lung cancer.

The chain has TRBV29-1 and TRBJ1-1; 8 bases match TRBD1. From germline, CDR1 is SQVTM and CDR2 ANQGSEA. Unmatched junction bases numbered 5, after V lost 7 bases and J lost 4 bases. The CDR3 runs to 12 residues. CDR3 coding DNA: TGCAGCGCGTGGACAGGGATCACTGAAGCTTTCTTT. Translated: CSAWTGITEAFF.

The chain recombines TRBV6-1 with TRBJ1-1; 7 bases agree with TRBD1. Germline lookup yields CDR1 MNHNS and CDR2 SASEGT. The J segment lost 11 bases and the V segment lost 6 bases, leaving 6 bases of the junction unmatched. CDR3 length: 11 residues. In nucleotides, the CDR3 is TGTGCCAGCAGCACTACAGGGGACGCTTTCTTT. This codes for CASSTTGDAFF.

The chain has TRBV6-1 and TRBJ2-3, with 9 positions matching TRBD1. The CDR3 is 15 amino acids. V trimming: 8 bases; J trimming: 2 bases; junction bases outside the gene matches: 8. Germline V gives CDR1 MNHNS, CDR2 SASEGT. DNA for the CDR3: TGTGCCAGCGCCGGGGGACAGGGTTACACAGATACGCAGTATTTT. The encoded protein is CASAGGQGYTDTQYF.

This clone was counted only a few times. V gene TRBV2 combines with J gene TRBJ1-5, with 8 bases aligning to TRBD1. The CDR3 has 14 amino acids. Unmatched junction bases numbered 2, after V lost 4 bases and J lost 3 bases. CDR1 SNHLY and CDR2 FYNNEI come from the germline V gene. This CDR3 is CASSADRDNQPQHF. The CDR3 DNA reads as TGTGCCAGCAGTGCGGACAGGGACAATCAGCCCCAGCATTTT. The full variable domain, its missing parts supplied by reference TRBV2 and TRBJ1-5, is EPEVTQTPSHQVTQMGQEVILRCVPISNHLYFYWYRQILGQKVEFLVSFYNNEISEKSEIFDDQFSVERPDGSNFTLKIRSTKLEDSAMYFCASSADRDNQPQHFGDGTRLSIL.

This clone was seen only a few times. The V and J genes are TRBV9 and TRBJ1-2, with a weak D call TRBD1 (5 bases). The germline V gene has CDR1 SGDLS and CDR2 YYNGEE. V lost 3 bases to trimming and J lost 0 bases, with 15 bases between them. The CDR3 covers 16 residues. The CDR3 here is CASSALTARANYGYTF. The CDR3 nucleotides are TGTGCCAGCAGCGCTCTCACAGCCAGGGCTAACTATGGCTACACCTTC.

This clone was recorded a few times. The genes are TRBV21-1 and TRBJ2-3; the table's D call TRBD2 went unverified against the DNA. TRBV21-1 is tagged as a pseudogene. This CDR3 region has 14 residues. CDR3 region: CALVLAGGRVTQYF. In nucleotides, the CDR3 is TGTGCCCTAGTCCTAGCGGGAGGGCGCGTTACGCAGTATTTT.

This clone was seen a few times. J is TRBJ2-7 and V is TRBV7-2; 7 bases match TRBD2. J lost 3 bases, V lost 5 bases, and 7 bases had no gene match. The CDR3 contains 14 residues. CDR1 and CDR2 from the germline V gene are SGHTA and FQGNSA. The CDR3 here is CASSQLSGLYEQYF. CDR3 coding DNA: TGTGCCAGCAGCCAGCTTAGCGGGCTCTACGAGCAGTACTTC.

This clone was seen a handful of times. J is TRBJ2-6 and V is TRBV5-5; no definite D call. The length of the CDR3 is 14 residues. Germline V lookup: CDR1 SGHKS, CDR2 YYEKEE (reference sequence). V was shortened by 6 bases and J by 3 bases, with 10 bases between the two germline ends. The CDR3 nucleotides are TGTGCCAGCACCTATCTGGGTGGGGCCAACGTCCTGACTTTC. Amino acids: CASTYLGGANVLTF.

The chain joins TRBV19 to TRBJ1-2; D is undetermined. This CDR3 is built from 13 residues. Trimming took 7 bases from V and 4 from J, leaving 13 bases between them. Germline-derived CDR1 and CDR2 are LNHDA and SQIVND (reference sequence). The CDR3 DNA sequence: TGTGCCAGTACCATTGGACCGAGCTATGGCTACACCTTC. Protein product: CASTIGPSYGYTF.

The V and J genes are TRBV5-4 and TRBJ2-1, with D unclear. Germline V CDR1 and CDR2: SGHNT, YYREEE (reference sequence). This CDR3 comprises 14 residues. Trimming left V 4 bases short and J 2 bases short, with 10 bases between. CDR3 coding DNA: TGTGCCAGCAGCCCAAGTTCCGCCTACAATGAGCAGTTCTTC. It is translated as CASSPSSAYNEQFF. The variable domain in full, with the rest retrieved from reference TRBV5-4 and TRBJ2-1, is ETGVTQSPTHLIKTRGQQVTLRCSSQSGHNTVSWYQQALGQGPQFIFQYYREEENGRGNFPPRFSGLQFPNYSSELNVNALELDDSALYLCASSPSSAYNEQFFGPGTRLTVL.

V gene TRBV2 combines with J gene TRBJ1-1; no reliable D call. The CDR3 runs 14 residues. Germline values: CDR1 SNHLY, CDR2 FYNNEI. Trimming removed 7 bases at V and 0 bases at J, with 12 bases between. CDR3 amino acids: CASKSSYVNTEAFF. The CDR3 DNA reads as TGTGCCAGCAAGTCATCATACGTGAACACTGAAGCTTTCTTT.

The chain uses TRBV6-1 and TRBJ1-5; D unresolved. Trimming stripped 6 bases from V and 2 bases from J, with 8 bases between. The CDR3 has 13 residues. Germline values: CDR1 MNHNS, CDR2 SASEGT. The CDR3 loop is CASSGSGNQPQHF. The CDR3 DNA reads TGTGCCAGCAGCGGGAGTGGCAATCAGCCCCAGCATTTT.